The clone carrying this TCR beta chain was seen just once. Its antigen remains unknown. The data originate from a study of radiation and T cells in renal cell carcinoma. About the research overall: Nephrectomy followed 15 Gy stereotactic body radiation by 4 weeks. Broader study findings: Top tumor clonotypes rose in blood 2 weeks post-radiation, then contracted. Pretreatment tumor biopsies were lacking, so baseline clonotypes are unknown.

This sample's time point: blood 2 weeks post-SBRT. Treatment: 15 Gy SBRT to primary tumor, nephrectomy 4 weeks later. After SBRT, blood was collected at 2 and 4 weeks, plus baseline. V lost 0 bases, J lost 8 bases, and 10 bases stayed unmatched. CDR3 length: 16 amino acids. CDR1 is MNHEY, CDR2 SVGAGI, per germline. Sequencing was performed with immunoSEQ multiplex PCR; in TCRdb, only in-frame clones are kept and a portion is missing. This sample yields more than 150,000 clones, of which about 91% are seen a single time; 10% to 15% belongs to the top ten. The sequence derives from a woman between 50 and 59 years old with renal cell carcinoma. This chain uses TRBV6-5 with TRBJ2-1; 7 nucleotides align to TRBD1. The sequences come from blood, collected from a patient whose treatment included radiotherapy and nephrectomy. The CDR3 DNA reads TGTGCCAGCAGTTACTCGAGGGGGCCTAGTCCAGATGAGCAGTTCTTC. It is translated as CASSYSRGPSPDEQFF.